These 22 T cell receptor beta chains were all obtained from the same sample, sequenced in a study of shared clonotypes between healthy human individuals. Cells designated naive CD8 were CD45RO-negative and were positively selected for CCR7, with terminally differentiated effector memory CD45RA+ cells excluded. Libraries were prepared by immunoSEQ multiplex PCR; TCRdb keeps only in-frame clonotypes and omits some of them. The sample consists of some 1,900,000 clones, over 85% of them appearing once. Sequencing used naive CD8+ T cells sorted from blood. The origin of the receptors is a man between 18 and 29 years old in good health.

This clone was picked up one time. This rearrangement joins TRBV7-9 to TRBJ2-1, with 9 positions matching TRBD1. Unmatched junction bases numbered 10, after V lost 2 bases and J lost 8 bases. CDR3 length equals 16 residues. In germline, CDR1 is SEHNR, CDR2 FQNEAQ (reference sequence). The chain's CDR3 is CASSLNRDRVGDEQFF. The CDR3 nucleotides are TGTGCCAGCAGCTTAAATAGGGACAGGGTTGGGGATGAGCAGTTCTTC.

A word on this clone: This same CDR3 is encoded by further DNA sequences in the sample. Here the CDR3 reads CASSLLGEETQYF. The CDR3 nucleotides read TGTGCCAGCAGTTTACTAGGGGAAGAGACCCAGTACTTC. The chain recombines TRBV27 with TRBJ2-5; D might be TRBD1 (5 bases). V gave up 2 bases and J gave up 3 bases, with 7 bases separating them. The CDR3 length is 13 residues. Germline V gene data show CDR1 as MNHEY and CDR2 as SMNVEV (reference sequence).

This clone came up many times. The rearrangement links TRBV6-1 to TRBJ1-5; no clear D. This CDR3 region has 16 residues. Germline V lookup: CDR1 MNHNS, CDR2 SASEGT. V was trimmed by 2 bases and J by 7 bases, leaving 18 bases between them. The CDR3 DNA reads TGTGCCAGCAGTGAAAGCTTGACGGCTTCGATGCAGCCCCAGCATTTT. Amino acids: CASSESLTASMQPQHF.

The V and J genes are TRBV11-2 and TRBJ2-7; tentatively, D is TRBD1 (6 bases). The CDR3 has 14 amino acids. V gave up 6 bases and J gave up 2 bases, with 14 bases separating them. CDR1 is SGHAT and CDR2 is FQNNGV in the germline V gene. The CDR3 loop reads CASSLQGSTYEQYF. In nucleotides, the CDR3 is TGTGCCAGCAGTCTACAGGGTTCGACCTACGAGCAGTACTTC.

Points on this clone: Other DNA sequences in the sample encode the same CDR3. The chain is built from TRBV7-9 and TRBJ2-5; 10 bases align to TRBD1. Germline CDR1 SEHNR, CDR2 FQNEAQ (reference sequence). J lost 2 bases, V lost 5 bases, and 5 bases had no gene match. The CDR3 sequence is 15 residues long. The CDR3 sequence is CASSLGQGGQETQYF. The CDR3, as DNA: TGTGCCAGCAGCCTCGGACAGGGGGGACAAGAGACCCAGTACTTC.

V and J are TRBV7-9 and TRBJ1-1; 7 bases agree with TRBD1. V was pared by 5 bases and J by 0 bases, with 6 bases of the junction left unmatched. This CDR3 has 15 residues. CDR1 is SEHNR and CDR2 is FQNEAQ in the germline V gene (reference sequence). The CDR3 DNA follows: TGTGCCAGCAGCCACCGGGACAGCCTGAACACTGAAGCTTTCTTT. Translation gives CASSHRDSLNTEAFF.

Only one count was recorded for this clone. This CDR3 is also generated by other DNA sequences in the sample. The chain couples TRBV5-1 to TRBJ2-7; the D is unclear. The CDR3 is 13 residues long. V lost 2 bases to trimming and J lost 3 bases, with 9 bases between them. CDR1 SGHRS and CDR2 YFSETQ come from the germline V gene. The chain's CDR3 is CASSLSWDYEQYF. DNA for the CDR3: TGCGCCAGCAGCTTAAGTTGGGACTACGAGCAGTACTTC.

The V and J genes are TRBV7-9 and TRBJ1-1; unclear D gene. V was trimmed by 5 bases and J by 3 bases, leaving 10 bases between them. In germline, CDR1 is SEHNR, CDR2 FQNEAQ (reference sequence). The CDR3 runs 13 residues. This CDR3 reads CASSPGMYTEAFF. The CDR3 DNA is TGTGCCAGCAGCCCCGGAATGTACACTGAAGCTTTCTTT.

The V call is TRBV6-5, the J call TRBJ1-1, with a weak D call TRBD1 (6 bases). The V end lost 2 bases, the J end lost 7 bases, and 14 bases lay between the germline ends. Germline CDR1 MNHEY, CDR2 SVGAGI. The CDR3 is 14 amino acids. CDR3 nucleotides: TGTGCCAGCAGTTACGACCGAGGGGGAAATGAAGCTTTCTTT. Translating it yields CASSYDRGGNEAFF.

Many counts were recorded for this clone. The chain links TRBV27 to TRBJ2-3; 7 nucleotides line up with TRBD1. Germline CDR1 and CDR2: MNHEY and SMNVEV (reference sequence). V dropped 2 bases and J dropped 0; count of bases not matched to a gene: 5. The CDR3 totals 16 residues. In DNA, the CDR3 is TGTGCCAGCAGTTTAGTAGGGGGCGTGAGCACAGATACGCAGTATTTT. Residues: CASSLVGGVSTDTQYF.

The CDR3 sequence: CSVENRDGYTF. The CDR3 nucleotides are TGCAGCGTTGAGAACAGGGATGGCTACACCTTC. V is TRBV29-1 and J is TRBJ1-2, with D possibly being TRBD1 (6 bases). Deletions cut 3 bases from V and 6 bases from J, with 8 bases between. The CDR3 is made up of 11 amino acids. Germline lookup yields CDR1 SQVTM and CDR2 ANQGSEA.

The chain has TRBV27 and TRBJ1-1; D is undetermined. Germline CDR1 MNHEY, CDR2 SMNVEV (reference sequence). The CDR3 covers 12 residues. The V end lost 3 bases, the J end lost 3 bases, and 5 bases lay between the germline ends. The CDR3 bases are TGTGCCAGCAGTTTGGTCGACACTGAAGCTTTCTTT. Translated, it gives CASSLVDTEAFF.

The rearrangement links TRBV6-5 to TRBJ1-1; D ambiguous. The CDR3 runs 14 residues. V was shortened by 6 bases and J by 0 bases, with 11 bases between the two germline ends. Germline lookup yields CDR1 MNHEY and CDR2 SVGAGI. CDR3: CASRPTEMNTEAFF. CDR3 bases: TGTGCCAGCAGACCGACGGAGATGAACACTGAAGCTTTCTTT.

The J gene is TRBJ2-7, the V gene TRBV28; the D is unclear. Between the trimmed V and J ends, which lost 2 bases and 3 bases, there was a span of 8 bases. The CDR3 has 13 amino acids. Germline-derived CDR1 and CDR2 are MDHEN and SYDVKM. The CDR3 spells CASSLNSIYEQYF. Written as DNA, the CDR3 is TGTGCCAGCAGTTTAAACTCGATCTACGAGCAGTACTTC.

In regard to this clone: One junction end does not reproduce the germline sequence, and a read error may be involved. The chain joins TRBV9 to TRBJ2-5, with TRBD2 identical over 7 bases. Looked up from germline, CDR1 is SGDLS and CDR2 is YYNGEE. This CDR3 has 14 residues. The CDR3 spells CASTAGAGVETPYF. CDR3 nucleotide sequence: TGTGCCAGCACCGCCGGGGCGGGAGTAGAGACCCCGTACTTC.

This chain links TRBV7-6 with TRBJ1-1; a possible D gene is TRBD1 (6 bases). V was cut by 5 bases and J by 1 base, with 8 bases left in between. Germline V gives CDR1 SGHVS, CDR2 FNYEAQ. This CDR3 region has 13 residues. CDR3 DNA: TGTGCCAGCAGCCTGGACAGGAACACTGAAGCTTTCTTT. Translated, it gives CASSLDRNTEAFF.

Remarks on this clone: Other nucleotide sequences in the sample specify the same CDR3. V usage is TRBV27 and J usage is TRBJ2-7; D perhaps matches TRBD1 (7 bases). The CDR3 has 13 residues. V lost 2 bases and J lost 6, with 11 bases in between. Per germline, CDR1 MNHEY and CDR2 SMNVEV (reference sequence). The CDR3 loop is CASSLGGGGEQYF. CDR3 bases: TGTGCCAGCAGTTTAGGAGGGGGCGGCGAGCAGTACTTC.

CDR3 in amino acids: CASQTTTRMNTEAFF. Here the CDR3 DNA reads TGTGCCAGCCAAACTACCACCAGGATGAACACTGAAGCTTTCTTT. The chain recombines TRBV6-6 with TRBJ1-1; no reliable D call. The CDR3 spans 15 residues. The V end was cut by 8 bases, the J end by 0 bases, with 16 bases between. The germline CDR1 and CDR2 sequences are MNHNY and SVGAGI (reference sequence).

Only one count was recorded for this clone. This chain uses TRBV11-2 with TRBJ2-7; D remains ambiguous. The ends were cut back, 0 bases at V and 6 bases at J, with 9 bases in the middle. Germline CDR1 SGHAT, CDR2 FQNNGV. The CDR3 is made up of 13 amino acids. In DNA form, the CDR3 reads TGTGCCAGCAGCTTAGATCCAGGCTCCGAGCAGTACTTC. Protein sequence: CASSLDPGSEQYF.

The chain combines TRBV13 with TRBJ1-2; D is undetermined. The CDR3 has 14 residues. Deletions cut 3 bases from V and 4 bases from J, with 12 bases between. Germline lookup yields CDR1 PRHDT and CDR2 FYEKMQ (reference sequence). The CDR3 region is CASSFETGVYGYTF. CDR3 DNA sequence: TGTGCCAGCAGCTTCGAGACCGGGGTCTATGGCTACACCTTC.

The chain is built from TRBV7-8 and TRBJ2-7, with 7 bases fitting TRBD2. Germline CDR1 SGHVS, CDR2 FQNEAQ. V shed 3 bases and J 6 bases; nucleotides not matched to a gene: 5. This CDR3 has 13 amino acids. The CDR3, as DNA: TGTGCCAGCAGCTTGGGAGGGACTGCCGAGCAGTACTTC. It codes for CASSLGGTAEQYF. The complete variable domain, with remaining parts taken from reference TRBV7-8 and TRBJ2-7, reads GAGVSQSPRYKVAKRGQDVALRCDPISGHVSLFWYQQALGQGPEFLTYFQNEAQLDKSGLPSDRFFAERPEGSVSTLKIQRTQQEDSAVYLCASSLGGTAEQYFGPGTRLTVT.

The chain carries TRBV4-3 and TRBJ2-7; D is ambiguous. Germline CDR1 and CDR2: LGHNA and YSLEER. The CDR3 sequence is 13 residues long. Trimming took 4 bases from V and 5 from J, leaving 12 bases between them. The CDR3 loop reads CASSPHYGHEQYF. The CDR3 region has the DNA TGCGCCAGCAGCCCCCACTATGGGCACGAGCAGTACTTC.